The 24 T cell receptor beta chains presented below share a single source sample, sequenced in a study of control samples from healthy donors and cancer patients. Repertoires were generated with immunoSEQ multiplex PCR, while TCRdb's copy carries only in-frame clones and drops some. The table shows fewer than 200,000 clones, with about 93% occurring only once. The sample consisted of blood. The receptors were gathered from a woman aged 55 to 70 in good health.

The J gene is TRBJ2-3, the V gene TRBV30, with a possible D match to TRBD2 (5 bases). V was trimmed by 3 bases and J by 2 bases, leaving 9 bases between them. CDR1 and CDR2 (germline): GTSNPN, SVGIG (reference sequence). The CDR3 is 13 amino acids. The DNA of the CDR3 is TGTGCCTGGAGCCCCGGGGTCACAGATACGCAGTATTTT. Translation gives CAWSPGVTDTQYF.

The CDR3 loop reads CASSLDLYEQYF. For the CDR3, the DNA is TGTGCCAGCAGCTTAGATCTCTACGAGCAGTACTTC. The gene calls are TRBV7-9 and TRBJ2-7, with D uncertain. The V gene lost 1 base and the J gene lost 3 bases, with 4 bases spanning the gap. Germline loops: CDR1 SEHNR, CDR2 FQNEAQ (reference sequence). The CDR3 is made up of 12 amino acids. Full variable domain (rest looked up from reference TRBV7-9 and TRBJ2-7): DTGVSQNPRHKITKRGQNVTFRCDPISEHNRLYWYRQTLGQGPEFLTYFQNEAQLEKSRLLSDRFSAERPKGSFSTLEIQRTEQGDSAMYLCASSLDLYEQYFGPGTRLTVT.

J is TRBJ2-1 and V is TRBV4-3; perhaps TRBD1 as D (6 bases). This CDR3 has 11 residues. The V end lost 8 bases, the J end lost 7 bases, and 9 bases lay between the germline ends. Germline V CDR1 and CDR2: LGHNA, YSLEER. The DNA of the CDR3 is TGCGCCAGCGCCAGGGGTAATGAGCAGTTCTTC. Its translation is CASARGNEQFF.

V usage is TRBV6-1 and J usage is TRBJ2-3; D remains ambiguous. V was clipped by 5 bases and J by 2 bases, with 11 bases between them. CDR3 length: 14 residues. Germline CDR1 reads MNHNS; CDR2 reads SASEGT. CDR3 in amino acids: CASSFGVNTDTQYF. CDR3 DNA: TGTGCCAGCAGTTTTGGCGTGAACACAGATACGCAGTATTTT.

This chain uses TRBV12-3 or TRBV12-4 with TRBJ2-3, with D unclear. V was shortened by 6 bases and J by 6 bases, with 7 bases between the two germline ends. This CDR3 spans 11 amino acids. The CDR3 loop reads CASSRTDTQYF. The CDR3 region has the DNA TGTGCCAGCAGCCGAACGGATACGCAGTATTTT.

The genes are TRBV7-6 and TRBJ1-5, with D possibly TRBD1 on 6 matching bases. From germline, CDR1 is SGHVS and CDR2 FNYEAQ. V lost 5 bases, J lost 6 bases, and 17 bases lay in between. The CDR3 length is 15 residues. CDR3 amino acids: CASSASVQGFQPQHF. CDR3 DNA: TGTGCCAGCAGCGCATCCGTACAGGGTTTTCAGCCCCAGCATTTT.

J is TRBJ1-5 and V is TRBV7-2; D possibly corresponds to TRBD1 (5 bases). Germline-derived CDR1 and CDR2 are SGHTA and FQGNSA. The V gene lost 1 base and the J gene lost 7 bases, with 8 bases spanning the gap. The CDR3 runs 13 residues. The CDR3 DNA is TGTGCCAGCAGCTTAGGGACACAGCAGCCCCAGCATTTT. Amino acid sequence: CASSLGTQQPQHF.

The chain joins TRBV6-6 to TRBJ1-1; D is unresolved. V shed 8 bases and J shed 0 bases, with 7 bases lying between them. The V gene's germline CDR1 is MNHNY and CDR2 SVGAGI (reference sequence). The CDR3 extends over 12 amino acids. This chain's CDR3 is CASRAMNTEAFF. The CDR3 DNA follows: TGTGCCAGCCGGGCTATGAACACTGAAGCTTTCTTT.

The rearrangement links TRBV29-1 to TRBJ1-1, with 7 bases fitting TRBD1. The germline gives CDR1 SQVTM, CDR2 ANQGSEA. This CDR3 has 13 residues. With V trimmed by 2 bases and J by 0 bases, 0 bases remained unmatched. The chain's CDR3 is CSVETGVNTEAFF. The CDR3 bases are TGCAGCGTTGAAACAGGGGTGAACACTGAAGCTTTCTTT. The full variable domain, with the rest looked up from reference TRBV29-1 and TRBJ1-1, is SAVISQKPSRDICQRGTSLTIQCQVDSQVTMMFWYRQQPGQSLTLIATANQGSEATYESGFVIDKFPISRPNLTFSTLTVSNMSPEDSSIYLCSVETGVNTEAFFGQGTRLTVV.

V gene TRBV24-1 combines with J gene TRBJ2-1; TRBD2 aligns across 10 bases. J was trimmed by 5 bases and V by 4 bases; bases with no gene match: 4. CDR1 is KGHDR and CDR2 is SFDVKD in the germline V gene. The CDR3 runs to 15 residues. The CDR3 spells CATSETSGAHNEQFF. The DNA of the CDR3 is TGTGCCACCAGTGAAACTAGCGGGGCACACAATGAGCAGTTCTTC.

The chain carries TRBV2 and TRBJ2-1; D gene ambiguous. The germline gives CDR1 SNHLY, CDR2 FYNNEI. The CDR3 runs to 14 residues. V was clipped by 6 bases and J by 10 bases, with 19 bases between them. DNA for the CDR3: TGTGCCAGCAGGAGTGGAATTCCCCCTCGGGAGCAGTTCTTC. It yields the protein CASRSGIPPREQFF.

V and J are TRBV18 and TRBJ2-1; 8 nucleotides align to TRBD2. V shed 2 bases and J 8 bases; nucleotides not matched to a gene: 8. This CDR3 contains 15 residues. The V gene's germline CDR1 is KGHSH and CDR2 LQKENI. CDR3 in DNA: TGTGCCAGCTCACCAGGCCTAGCGGGTTTCTATGAGCAGTTCTTC. Protein: CASSPGLAGFYEQFF.

This clone was counted between two and nine times. This chain connects TRBV2 to TRBJ2-6, with D hard to call. V lost 9 bases, J lost 0 bases, and 9 bases lay in between. CDR3 size: 14 residues. Germline V gives CDR1 SNHLY, CDR2 FYNNEI. The CDR3 is CASVKSSGANVLTF. The CDR3 DNA reads TGTGCCAGTGTGAAGAGCTCTGGGGCCAACGTCCTGACTTTC.

The rearrangement links TRBV19 to TRBJ2-2; D unclear. Germline CDR1 and CDR2: LNHDA and SQIVND (reference sequence). The CDR3 extends over 17 amino acids. The V and J ends lost 1 base and 4 bases respectively, with 16 bases between them. Written as DNA, the CDR3 is TGTGCCAGTAGTATAGGTGGCGGCGAGAGAGGCACCGGGGAGCTGTTTTTT. This sequence encodes CASSIGGGERGTGELFF. Variable domain in full (rest from reference TRBV19 and TRBJ2-2): DGGITQSPKYLFRKEGQNVTLSCEQNLNHDAMYWYRQDPGQGLRLIYYSQIVNDFQKGDIAEGYSVSREKKESFPLTVTSAQKNPTAFYLCASSIGGGERGTGELFFGEGSRLTVL.

In this sample, this clone turned up once. The chain carries TRBV10-3 and TRBJ2-7; the D gene could be TRBD1 or TRBD2 (5 bases each). The V gene's germline CDR1 is ENHRY and CDR2 SYGVKD. Trimming cost V 11 bases and J 3 bases, with 17 bases left between them. The CDR3 contains 13 residues. CDR3 amino acids: CAVSRDPNYEQYF. In nucleotides, the CDR3 is TGTGCCGTGAGCCGGGACCCCAACTACGAGCAGTACTTC.

This rearrangement joins TRBV5-1 to TRBJ2-1, with D possibly TRBD1 on 5 matching bases. Trimming shortened V by 5 bases and J by 13 bases, and 13 bases separated the two germline ends. Germline assignment: CDR1 SGHRS and CDR2 YFSETQ. The CDR3 sequence is 11 residues long. The CDR3 loop reads CASRSVGDQFF. Here the CDR3 DNA reads TGCGCCAGCAGGTCAGTAGGGGATCAGTTCTTC.

DNA of the CDR3: TGTGCCAGCAGCTTACAGGGGGCCCAGCCCCAGCATTTT. It translates to CASSLQGAQPQHF. The chain carries TRBV11-2 and TRBJ1-5, with 8 bases aligning to TRBD1. The germline CDR1 and CDR2 sequences are SGHAT and FQNNGV. J gave up 7 bases and V 2 bases, and 1 base lay outside the gene matches. This CDR3 comprises 13 residues.

This clone was seen just once. The chain uses TRBV3-1 (or the pseudogene TRBV3-2) and TRBJ2-5, with 7 bases that match TRBD1. V lost 1 base and J lost 2; bases outside the gene matches: 4. From germline, CDR1 is LGHDT and CDR2 YNNKEL (reference sequence). CDR3 length equals 15 residues. CDR3 protein: CASSQAVGQQETQYF. The CDR3 DNA is TGTGCCAGCAGCCAAGCCGTGGGACAGCAAGAGACCCAGTACTTC.

The rearrangement links TRBV19 to TRBJ1-6; no reliable D call. Germline-derived CDR1 and CDR2 are LNHDA and SQIVND (reference sequence). The V end was cut by 6 bases, the J end by 0 bases, with 6 bases between. There are 14 residues in the CDR3. CDR3 residues: CASRGSSYNSPLHF. DNA for the CDR3: TGTGCCAGTAGGGGCAGCTCCTATAATTCACCCCTCCACTTT. Full variable domain (rest looked up from reference TRBV19 and TRBJ1-6): DGGITQSPKYLFRKEGQNVTLSCEQNLNHDAMYWYRQDPGQGLRLIYYSQIVNDFQKGDIAEGYSVSREKKESFPLTVTSAQKNPTAFYLCASRGSSYNSPLHFGNGTRLTVT.

The V gene is TRBV6-5, the J gene TRBJ1-3; 9 bases align to TRBD1. V trimming: 6 bases; J trimming: 4 bases; junction bases outside the gene matches: 4. CDR3 size: 14 residues. Germline assignment: CDR1 MNHEY and CDR2 SVGAGI. Here the CDR3 DNA reads TGTGCCAGCAGAATAGACAGGGGGGGAAACACCATATATTTT. This translates into CASRIDRGGNTIYF.

The CDR3 here is CASRWDSLTYNSPLHF. The DNA for the CDR3 is TGTGCCAGTAGGTGGGACAGCCTAACCTATAATTCACCCCTCCACTTT. The chain couples TRBV19 to TRBJ1-6; TRBD1 matches at 7 bases. The CDR3 is 16 residues long. Per the germline V gene, CDR1 is LNHDA and CDR2 is SQIVND (reference sequence). J lost 2 bases, V lost 6 bases, and 7 bases had no gene match.

The chain has TRBV12-5 and TRBJ1-2; D call uncertain. Germline V CDR1 and CDR2: LGHNT, FRNRAP. V was shortened by 6 bases and J by 2 bases, with 13 bases between the two germline ends. This CDR3 contains 14 residues. This CDR3 reads CASGGSRRNYGYTF. CDR3 bases: TGTGCTAGTGGCGGATCGCGTAGAAACTATGGCTACACCTTC. Full variable domain (outside the CDR3, taken from reference TRBV12-5 and TRBJ1-2): DARVTQTPRHKVTEMGQEVTMRCQPILGHNTVFWYRQTMMQGLELLAYFRNRAPLDDSGMPKDRFSAEMPDATLATLKIQPSEPRDSAVYFCASGGSRRNYGYTFGSGTRLTVV.

This chain connects TRBV11-3 to TRBJ2-1; TRBD1 aligns across 10 bases. This CDR3 has 16 residues. J lost 1 base, V lost 2 bases, and 2 bases had no gene match. Germline-derived CDR1 and CDR2 are SGHNT and YENEEA. DNA for the CDR3: TGTGCCAGCAGCTTAACGGGACAGGGGTCCTACAATGAGCAGTTCTTC. It codes for CASSLTGQGSYNEQFF.

The V call is TRBV14, the J call TRBJ2-3, with 9 bases aligning to TRBD2. This CDR3 spans 16 amino acids. Germline CDR1 is SGHDN and CDR2 is FVKESK. With V trimmed by 2 bases and J by 2 bases, 5 bases remained unmatched. CDR3 nucleotide sequence: TGTGCCAGCAGCCAAAGGCGGGGGGGCTACACAGATACGCAGTATTTT. Protein: CASSQRRGGYTDTQYF.